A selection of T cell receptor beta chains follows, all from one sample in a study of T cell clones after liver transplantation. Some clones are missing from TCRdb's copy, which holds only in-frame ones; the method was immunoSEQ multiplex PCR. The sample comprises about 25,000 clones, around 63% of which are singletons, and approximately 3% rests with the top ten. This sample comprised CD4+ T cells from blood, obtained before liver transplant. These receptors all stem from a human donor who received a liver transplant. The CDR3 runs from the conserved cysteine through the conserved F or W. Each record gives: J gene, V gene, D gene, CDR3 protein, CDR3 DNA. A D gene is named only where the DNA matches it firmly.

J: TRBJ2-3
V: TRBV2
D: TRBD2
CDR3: CASRASGGVDTQYF
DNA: TGTGCCAGCAGGGCTAGCGGGGGAGTAGATACGCAGTATTTT

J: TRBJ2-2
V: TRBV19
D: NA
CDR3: CASSRRGRNTGELFF
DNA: TGTGCCAGTAGTAGAAGGGGCCGGAACACCGGGGAGCTGTTTTTT

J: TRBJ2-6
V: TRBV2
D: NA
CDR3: CASSEQGGFSGANVLTF
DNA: TGTGCCAGCAGTGAACAGGGGGGGTTCTCTGGGGCCAACGTCCTGACTTTC

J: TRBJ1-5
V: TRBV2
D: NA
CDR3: CASSGNLVSQPQHF
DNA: TGTGCCAGCAGCGGTAATTTAGTAAGCCAGCCCCAGCATTTT

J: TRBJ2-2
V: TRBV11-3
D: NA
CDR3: CASSLTGVSAGELFF
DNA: TGTGCCAGCAGCCTCACAGGCGTTTCGGCCGGGGAGCTGTTTTTT

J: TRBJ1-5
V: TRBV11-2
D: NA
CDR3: CASSLQIGAQHF
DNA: TGTGCCAGCAGCTTACAGATTGGCGCCCAGCATTTT

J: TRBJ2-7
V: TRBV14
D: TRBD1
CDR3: CASSQRTGGMGYF
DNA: TGTGCCAGCAGCCAGAGGACAGGGGGAATGGGGTACTTC

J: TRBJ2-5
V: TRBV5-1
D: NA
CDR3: CASSLGAKARETQYF
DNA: TGCGCCAGCAGCTTGGGGGCTAAGGCGAGGGAGACCCAGTACTTC

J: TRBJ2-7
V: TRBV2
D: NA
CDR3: CATGGLGYEQYF
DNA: TGTGCCACCGGGGGTCTGGGGTACGAGCAGTACTTC

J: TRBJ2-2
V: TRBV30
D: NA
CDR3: CAWTGLGTGELFF
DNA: TGTGCCTGGACAGGGCTGGGCACCGGGGAGCTGTTTTTT

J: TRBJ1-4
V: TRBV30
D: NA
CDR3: CAWKDTNEKLFF
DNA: TGTGCCTGGAAGGACACTAATGAAAAACTGTTTTTT